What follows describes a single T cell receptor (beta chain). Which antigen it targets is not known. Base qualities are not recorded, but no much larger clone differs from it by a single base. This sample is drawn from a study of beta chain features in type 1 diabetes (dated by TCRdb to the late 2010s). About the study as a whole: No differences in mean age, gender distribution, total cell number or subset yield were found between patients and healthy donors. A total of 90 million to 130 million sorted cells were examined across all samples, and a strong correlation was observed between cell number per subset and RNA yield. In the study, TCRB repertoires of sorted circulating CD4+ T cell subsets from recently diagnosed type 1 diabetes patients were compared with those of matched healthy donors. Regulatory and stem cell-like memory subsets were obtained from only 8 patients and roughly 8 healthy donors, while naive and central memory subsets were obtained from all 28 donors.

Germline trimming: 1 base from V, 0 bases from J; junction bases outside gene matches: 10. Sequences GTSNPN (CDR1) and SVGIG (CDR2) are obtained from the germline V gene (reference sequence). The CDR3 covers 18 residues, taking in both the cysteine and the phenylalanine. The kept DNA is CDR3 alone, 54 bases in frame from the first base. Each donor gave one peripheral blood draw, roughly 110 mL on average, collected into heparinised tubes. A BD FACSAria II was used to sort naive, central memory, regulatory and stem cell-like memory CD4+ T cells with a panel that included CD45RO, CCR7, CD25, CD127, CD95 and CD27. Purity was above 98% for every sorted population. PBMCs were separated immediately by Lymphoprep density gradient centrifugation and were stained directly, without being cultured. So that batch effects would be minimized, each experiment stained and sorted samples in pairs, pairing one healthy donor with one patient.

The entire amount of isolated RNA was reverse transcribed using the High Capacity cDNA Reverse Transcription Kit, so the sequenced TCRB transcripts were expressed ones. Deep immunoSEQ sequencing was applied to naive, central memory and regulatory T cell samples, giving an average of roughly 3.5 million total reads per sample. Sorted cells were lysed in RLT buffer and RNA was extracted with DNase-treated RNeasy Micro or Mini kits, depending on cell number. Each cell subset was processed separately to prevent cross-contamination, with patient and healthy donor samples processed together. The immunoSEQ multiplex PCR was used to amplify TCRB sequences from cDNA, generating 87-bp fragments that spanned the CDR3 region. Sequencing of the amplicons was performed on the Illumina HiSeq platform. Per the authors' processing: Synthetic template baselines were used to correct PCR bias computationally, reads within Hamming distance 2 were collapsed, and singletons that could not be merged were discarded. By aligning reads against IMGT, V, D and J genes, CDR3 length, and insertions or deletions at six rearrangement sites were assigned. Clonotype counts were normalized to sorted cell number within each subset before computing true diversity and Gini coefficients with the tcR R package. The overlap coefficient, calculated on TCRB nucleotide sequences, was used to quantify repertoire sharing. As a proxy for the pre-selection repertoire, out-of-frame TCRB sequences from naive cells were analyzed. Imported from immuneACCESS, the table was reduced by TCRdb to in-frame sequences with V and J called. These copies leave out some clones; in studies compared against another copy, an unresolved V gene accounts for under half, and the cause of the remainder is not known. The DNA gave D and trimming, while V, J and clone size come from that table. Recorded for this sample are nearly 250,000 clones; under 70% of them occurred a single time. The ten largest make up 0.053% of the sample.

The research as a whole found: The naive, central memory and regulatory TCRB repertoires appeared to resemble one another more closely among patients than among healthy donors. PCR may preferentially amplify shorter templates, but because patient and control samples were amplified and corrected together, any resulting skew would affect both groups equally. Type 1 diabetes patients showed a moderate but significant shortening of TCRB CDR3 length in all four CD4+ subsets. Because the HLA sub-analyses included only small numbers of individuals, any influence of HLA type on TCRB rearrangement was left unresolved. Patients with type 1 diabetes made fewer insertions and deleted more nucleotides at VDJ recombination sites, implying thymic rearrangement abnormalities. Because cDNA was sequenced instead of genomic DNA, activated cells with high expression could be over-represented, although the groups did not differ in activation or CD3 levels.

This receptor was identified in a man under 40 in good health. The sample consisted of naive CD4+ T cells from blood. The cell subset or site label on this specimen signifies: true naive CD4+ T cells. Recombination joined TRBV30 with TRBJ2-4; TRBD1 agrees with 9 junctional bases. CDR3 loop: CAWSAPGTGILAKNIQYF. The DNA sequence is TGTGCCTGGAGTGCTCCCGGGACAGGGATCCTAGCCAAAAACATTCAGTACTTC.